The next 6 T cell receptor beta chains were all read from a single sample in a study of technical replicates of blood from several donors. TCRdb's table, derived via immunoSEQ multiplex PCR, lists solely in-frame clones and lacks some. Of 85,000 to 100,000 clones listed, under 97% are singletons. Sequenced material: T cells isolated from PBMCs. The receptors were gathered from a human donor in good health.

CDR3 nucleotide sequence: TGTGCCAGCAGCCCGGGACTAGAGCAGGCTCCGGAGACCCAGTACTTC. This gives the protein CASSPGLEQAPETQYF. The chain joins TRBV14 to TRBJ2-5; 8 bases are shared with TRBD2. The CDR3 runs 16 residues. Trimming cost V 4 bases and J 5 bases; bases outside gene matches: 12. Germline values: CDR1 SGHDN, CDR2 FVKESK. The complete variable domain, with remaining parts taken from reference TRBV14 and TRBJ2-5, reads EAGVTQFPSHSVIEKGQTVTLRCDPISGHDNLYWYRRVMGKEIKFLLHFVKESKQDESGMPNNRFLAERTGGTYSTLKVQPAELEDSGVYFCASSPGLEQAPETQYFGPGTRLLVL.

The chain recombines TRBV27 with TRBJ2-1; 7 bases align to TRBD1. Germline CDR1 is MNHEY and CDR2 is SMNVEV (reference sequence). After removal of 9 bases from V and 2 bases from J, the junction contained 13 bases not matched to a gene. CDR3 length: 16 amino acids. The CDR3 DNA reads as TGTGCCAGTCTGCAACGGGGACAGCGCCCCTACAATGAGCAGTTCTTC. Its translation: CASLQRGQRPYNEQFF.

This rearrangement joins TRBV19 to TRBJ2-1; TRBD1 is a possible D gene (6 bases). The germline V gene has CDR1 LNHDA and CDR2 SQIVND (reference sequence). This CDR3 is 12 amino acids long. Trimming took off 3 bases at V and 6 bases at J, with 6 bases between the two ends. The CDR3 sequence: CASSIRGNEQFF. Written as DNA, the CDR3 is TGTGCCAGTAGTATCAGGGGCAATGAGCAGTTCTTC.

This sequence joins TRBV6-1 and TRBJ1-5; 8 bases align to TRBD1. Germline CDR1 reads MNHNS; CDR2 reads SASEGT. V was pared by 6 bases and J by 2 bases, with 6 bases of the junction left unmatched. This CDR3 has 15 residues. The CDR3 reads CASSLDRAGNQPQHF. The CDR3 DNA reads as TGTGCCAGCAGCTTGGACAGGGCAGGCAATCAGCCCCAGCATTTT.

The DNA of the CDR3 is TGTGCCACGGAAGACGGGTACCAAGAGACCCAGTACTTC. It encodes CATEDGYQETQYF. The chain joins TRBV19 to TRBJ2-5, with D uncertain. CDR1 LNHDA and CDR2 SQIVND come from the germline V gene (reference sequence). This CDR3 has 13 residues. The V gene lost 10 bases and the J gene lost 0 bases, with 12 bases spanning the gap.

Only one count was recorded for this clone. The rearrangement uses TRBV5-1 and TRBJ2-5; possible D gene TRBD1, 6 bases. Trimming pared 0 bases from V and 4 bases from J, leaving 7 bases between. The length of the CDR3 is 13 residues. The V gene's germline CDR1 is SGHRS and CDR2 YFSETQ. The DNA for the CDR3 is TGCGCCAGCAGCTTGGGGGGGCGAGAGACCCAGTACTTC. Its protein product is CASSLGGRETQYF.